This TCR beta chain was obtained from a study of blood T cell repertoires in COVID-19. Study background: Samples taken during acute and convalescent COVID-19 were collected in the United States, Italy and Spain. T cells, B-cell-depleted T cells, or PBMCs provided the cDNA or gDNA that served as material.

This CDR3 region has 13 residues. The V segment lost 6 bases and the J segment 4 bases; nucleotides outside the gene matches: 3. Looked up from germline, CDR1 is MNHEY and CDR2 is SVGAGI. Authors' analysis steps: Reference gene primer amplification gave nucleated cell count estimates. Assay used: immunoSEQ multiplex PCR; TCRdb lists only in-frame clones, some missing. V and J calls and clone size are copied from that table; D and trimming were computed from the DNA. The sample lists 250,000 to 300,000 clones; 88% were seen once. Comment on this clone: Distinct nucleotide sequences in the sample also encode this CDR3.

The genes are TRBV6-5 and TRBJ1-5; 7 nucleotides match TRBD1. Sequencing input: peripheral blood. The sequence came from a woman aged 25-40 years with acute or convalescent COVID-19. CDR3 protein: CASRNRGNQPQHF. The CDR3 DNA reads TGTGCCAGCAGGAACAGGGGAAATCAGCCCCAGCATTTT.